The 15 T cell receptor beta chains presented below share a single source sample, sequenced in a study of T cells in localized non-small cell lung cancer. Profiling relied on immunoSEQ multiplex PCR, and the TCRdb table lists in-frame clones only, not all of them. The profile shows about 78,000 clones, around four fifths of them singletons. The sample was peripheral blood, taken before any cancer treatment. All receptors derive from a man aged 40-75 years with stage I lung adenocarcinoma.

The chain has TRBV5-6 and TRBJ2-7; 8 nucleotides line up with TRBD2. The V segment lost 3 bases and the J segment 5 bases; nucleotides outside the gene matches: 7. In germline, CDR1 is SGHDT, CDR2 YYEEEE. The CDR3 covers 14 residues. CDR3 protein: CASSSGLEEDEQYF. The CDR3 region has the DNA TGTGCCAGCAGCTCGGGACTAGAGGAAGACGAGCAGTACTTC. The complete variable domain, with remaining parts taken from reference TRBV5-6 and TRBJ2-7, reads DAGVTQSPTHLIKTRGQQVTLRCSPKSGHDTVSWYQQALGQGPQFIFQYYEEEERQRGNFPDRFSGHQFPNYSSELNVNALLLGDSALYLCASSSGLEEDEQYFGPGTRLTVT.

The chain couples TRBV2 to TRBJ2-5; D unresolved. The end of the DNA fits TRBJ2-7 better, so the J call may be wrong. The CDR3 has 11 residues. CDR1 is SNHLY, CDR2 FYNNEI, per germline. The CDR3 nucleotides are TGTGCCAGCAGGGCTACATACGAGCAGTACTTC. Translating it yields CASRATYEQYF.

The V and J genes are TRBV7-9 and TRBJ1-6; D remains ambiguous. This CDR3 is built from 14 residues. Germline V CDR1 and CDR2: SEHNR, FQNEAQ (reference sequence). With 1 base removed from V and 6 bases from J, the gap between germline ends came to 7 bases. In nucleotides, the CDR3 is TGTGCCAGCAGCTTAGAGGCAGCTAATTCACCCCTCCACTTT. Translating it yields CASSLEAANSPLHF.

This chain joins TRBV12-5 and TRBJ1-2; 10 bases align to TRBD1. In germline, CDR1 is LGHNT, CDR2 FRNRAP. J gave up 6 bases and V 1 base, and 8 bases lay outside the gene matches. The CDR3 consists of 16 residues. CDR3 in amino acids: CASGLAPTGGRNGYTF. The CDR3 DNA reads TGTGCTAGTGGTTTGGCCCCGACAGGGGGCCGTAATGGCTACACCTTC.

The chain couples TRBV11-2 to TRBJ2-1; D is unresolved. The CDR3 extends over 10 amino acids. Trimming shortened V by 7 bases and J by 9 bases, and 7 bases separated the two germline ends. Germline loops: CDR1 SGHAT, CDR2 FQNNGV. In DNA form, the CDR3 reads TGTGCCAGCACCGGCGTTGAGCAGTTCTTC. Translating gives CASTGVEQFF.

V usage is TRBV2 and J usage is TRBJ2-2; 7 bases fit TRBD2. The CDR3 loop spans 17 amino acids. Germline trimming cut 3 bases from V and 0 bases from J; bases unmatched to any gene: 7. Germline CDR1 reads SNHLY; CDR2 reads FYNNEI. The CDR3 DNA is TGTGCCAGCAGTGAGACGCCCGGGGGGACGAACACCGGGGAGCTGTTTTTT. Translated: CASSETPGGTNTGELFF.

The rearrangement links TRBV27 to TRBJ1-3, with 9 bases matching TRBD1. The CDR3 has 17 residues. V shed 5 bases and J 5 bases; nucleotides not matched to a gene: 13. The germline gives CDR1 MNHEY, CDR2 SMNVEV (reference sequence). CDR3: CASSPFLPGQGRNTIYF. CDR3 DNA: TGTGCCAGCAGTCCCTTCTTACCGGGACAGGGCAGAAACACCATATATTTT.

V and J are TRBV12-5 and TRBJ1-1; perhaps TRBD1 as D (6 bases). The ends were cut back, 1 base at V and 11 bases at J, with 17 bases in the middle. The CDR3 runs 14 residues. Germline CDR1 is LGHNT and CDR2 is FRNRAP. CDR3 sequence reads: CASGLGGLQGWAFF. The CDR3 coding sequence is TGTGCTAGTGGTTTGGGAGGATTACAGGGTTGGGCTTTCTTT.

CDR3 sequence (DNA): TGTGCCAGCATTGGGGGGAGGGACTATGGCTACACCTTC. Translating gives CASIGGRDYGYTF. This chain connects TRBV2 to TRBJ1-2; the D gene is possibly TRBD1 (5 bases). The CDR3 sequence is 13 residues long. Germline CDR1 SNHLY, CDR2 FYNNEI. Trimming stripped 7 bases from V and 3 bases from J, with 12 bases between.

The chain couples TRBV5-1 to TRBJ2-7; 9 bases are shared with TRBD1. The germline CDR1 and CDR2 sequences are SGHRS and YFSETQ. This CDR3 spans 13 amino acids. The V and J ends lost 7 bases and 6 bases, in that order; junction bases with no gene match: 8. CDR3 sequence: CASRSGQGREQYF. In DNA form, the CDR3 reads TGCGCCAGCCGCTCGGGACAGGGCCGCGAGCAGTACTTC.

As DNA, the CDR3 is TGTGCCAGCAGGTTGACTAGCGGGGTATACGAGCAGTACTTC. Protein: CASRLTSGVYEQYF. The chain links TRBV6-5 to TRBJ2-7; TRBD2 aligns across 11 bases. The germline CDR1 and CDR2 sequences are MNHEY and SVGAGI. Trimming took 6 bases from V and 4 from J; bases not matched to a gene: 5. This CDR3 comprises 14 residues.

The chain is built from TRBV27 and TRBJ2-5; maybe TRBD1 (5 bases). This CDR3 contains 13 residues. CDR1 is MNHEY, CDR2 SMNVEV, per germline (reference sequence). Trimming stripped 5 bases from V and 3 bases from J, with 10 bases between. CDR3 protein: CASSLQGEETQYF. DNA of the CDR3: TGTGCCAGCAGTCTTCAGGGTGAAGAGACCCAGTACTTC.

By share of the sample, this clone is medium-sized. The gene calls are TRBV6-5 and TRBJ1-1, with D uncertain. The germline gives CDR1 MNHEY, CDR2 SVGAGI. The length of the CDR3 is 13 residues. The ends were cut back, 6 bases at V and 7 bases at J, with 15 bases in the middle. The chain's CDR3 is CASRPPRVGEAFF. As DNA, the CDR3 is TGTGCCAGCAGGCCCCCTAGAGTGGGTGAAGCTTTCTTT.

This clone was seen once. The rearrangement uses TRBV5-8 and TRBJ1-4, with 7 bases matching TRBD1. This CDR3 has 15 amino acids. Looked up from germline, CDR1 is SGHTS and CDR2 is YDEGEE. The V segment lost 3 bases and the J segment 3 bases; nucleotides outside the gene matches: 5. In DNA form, the CDR3 reads TGTGCCAGCAGCTCTACAGGGGTGGCTAATGAAAAACTGTTTTTT. This gives the protein CASSSTGVANEKLFF.

The J gene is TRBJ2-5, the V gene TRBV15; TRBD2 matches at 15 bases. CDR1 and CDR2 (germline): LNHNV, YYDKDF (reference sequence). This CDR3 is built from 18 residues. Trimming removed 4 bases from V and 2 bases from J; junction bases left unmatched: 8. CDR3 amino acids: CATSTQGTSGGFQETQYF. In nucleotides, the CDR3 is TGTGCCACCAGCACCCAGGGGACTAGCGGGGGGTTTCAAGAGACCCAGTACTTC.